This TCR beta chain was obtained from a study of cytomegalovirus exposure and HLA in healthy donors. Findings and caveats of the study: In a later analysis, across HLA loci, associated TCR counts were highest for DRB1, lowest for HLA-C.

Notes on this clone: The antigen remains unidentified.

PCR primers comprised 60 Vbeta and 13 Jbeta primers. Clones were sequenced by immunoSEQ multiplex PCR, and TCRdb holds only the in-frame ones, with some missing. The data contain about 140,000 clones, roughly four fifths of them singletons. The CDR3 length is 21 residues. Trimming took 3 bases from V and 6 from J; bases not matched to a gene: 17. Germline V gives CDR1 MNHEY, CDR2 SMNVEV (reference sequence). The sample comprised PBMCs. This chain uses TRBV27 with TRBJ2-2; 15 positions agree with TRBD2. This receptor was obtained from a woman aged 40 to 50 in good health and CMV-seronegative. The CDR3 sequence: CASSFGGRGLAGGWFAGELFF. The CDR3 DNA sequence: TGTGCCAGCAGTTTTGGGGGGCGCGGACTAGCGGGGGGGTGGTTTGCCGGGGAGCTGTTTTTT.